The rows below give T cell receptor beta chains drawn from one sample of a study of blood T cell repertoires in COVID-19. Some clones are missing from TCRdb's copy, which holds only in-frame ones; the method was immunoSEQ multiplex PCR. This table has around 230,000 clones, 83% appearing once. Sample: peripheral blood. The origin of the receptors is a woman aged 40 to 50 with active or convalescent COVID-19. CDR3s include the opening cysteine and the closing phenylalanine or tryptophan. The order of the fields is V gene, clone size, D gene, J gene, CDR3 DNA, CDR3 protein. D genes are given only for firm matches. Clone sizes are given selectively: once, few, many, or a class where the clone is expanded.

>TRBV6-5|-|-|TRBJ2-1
TGTGCCAGCAGCCGCGGGTCCTACAATGAGCAGTTCTTC
CASSRGSYNEQFF
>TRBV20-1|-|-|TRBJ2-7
TGCAGTGCTAGTAGTACCCATAGAGGGAGCTACGAGCAGTACTTC
CSASSTHRGSYEQYF
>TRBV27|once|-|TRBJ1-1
TGTGCCAGCAGTCTCACCCGACTCGGGGGGTTGAACACTGAAGCTTTCTTT
CASSLTRLGGLNTEAFF
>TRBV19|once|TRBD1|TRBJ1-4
TGTGCCAGTCGCGAAAGGACAGGGAAACTTGCAACTAATGAAAAACTGTTTTTT
CASRERTGKLATNEKLFF
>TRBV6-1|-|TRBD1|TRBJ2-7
TGTGCCAGCAGTGAAGGGACAGGGGGCTACGAGCAGTACTTC
CASSEGTGGYEQYF
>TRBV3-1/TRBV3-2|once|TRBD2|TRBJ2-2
TGTGCCAGCAGCAGAAGGACTAGCGGGAGGGACACCGGGGAGCTGTTTTTT
CASSRRTSGRDTGELFF
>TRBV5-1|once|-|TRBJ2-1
TGCGCCAGCAGCTTGTCTCCCGGTTCAGAGCAGTTCTTC
CASSLSPGSEQFF
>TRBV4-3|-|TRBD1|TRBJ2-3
TGCGCCAGCAGCCAGGGTCCGGGACAGCCCACAGATACGCAGTATTTT
CASSQGPGQPTDTQYF
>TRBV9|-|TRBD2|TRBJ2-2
TGTGCCAGCAGCGTAGAAGGGAGGAGGGGAGCTAGCGGGAGATCCGGGGAGCTGTTTTTT
CASSVEGRRGASGRSGELFF
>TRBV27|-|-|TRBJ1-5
TGTGCCAGCAGTTCCTTGACAGGAGGCCTCCATCAGCCCCAGCATTTT
CASSSLTGGLHQPQHF
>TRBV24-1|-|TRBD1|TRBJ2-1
TGTGCCACCAGTGATTACGGGACAGGGGGAATACTCTACAATGAGCAGTTCTTC
CATSDYGTGGILYNEQFF
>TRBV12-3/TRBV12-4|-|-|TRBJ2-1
TGTGCCAGCAGCACAACAGGGGAGCAGTTCTTC
CASSTTGEQFF
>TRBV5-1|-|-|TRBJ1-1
TGCGCCAGCAGCTTGCGTGGGGGCGGCTCTGACACTGAAGCTTTCTTT
CASSLRGGGSDTEAFF
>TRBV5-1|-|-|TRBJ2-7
TGCGCCAGCAGCTTAATGGGGGCCAACGAGCAGTACTTC
CASSLMGANEQYF
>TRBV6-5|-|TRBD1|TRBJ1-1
TGTGCCAGCAGCTCACCGGGACAGGGCACTGAAGCTTTCTTT
CASSSPGQGTEAFF
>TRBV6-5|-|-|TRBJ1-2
TGTGCCAGCAGTTACTCGACGACAGCTTATGGCTACACCTTC
CASSYSTTAYGYTF
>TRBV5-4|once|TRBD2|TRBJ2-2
TGTGCCAGCAGCCCCGGGACTAGCGGGGGGGCTTACACCGGGGAGCTGTTTTTT
CASSPGTSGGAYTGELFF
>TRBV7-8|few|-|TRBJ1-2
TGTGCCAGCAGCTTAGTAGGGGCTAACTATGGCTACACCTTC
CASSLVGANYGYTF
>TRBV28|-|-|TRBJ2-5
TGTGCCAGCAGTTCCCGAGAGACCCAGTACTTC
CASSSRETQYF
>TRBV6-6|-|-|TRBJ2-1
TGTGCCAGCAGTTACCGCAGGGGAAACGATGAGCAGTTCTTC
CASSYRRGNDEQFF
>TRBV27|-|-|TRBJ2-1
TGTGCCAGCAGCAGTGGGACTCCCGCCTACAATGAGCAGTTCTTC
CASSSGTPAYNEQFF
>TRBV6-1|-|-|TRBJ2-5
TGTGCCAGCAGTGAAGCGGGGAGGGGGGTGGAGACCCAGTACTTC
CASSEAGRGVETQYF
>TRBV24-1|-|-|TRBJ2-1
TGTGCCACCAGTGATTTTCGGGGTGAGCAGTTCTTC
CATSDFRGEQFF
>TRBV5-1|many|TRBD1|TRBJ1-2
TGCGCCAGCAGCTTGGAACCAGGGGGCGAGGGGAATGGCTACACCTTC
CASSLEPGGEGNGYTF
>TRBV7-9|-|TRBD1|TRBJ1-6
TGTGCCAGCAGTTACGGGACAGGCTACTCCTATAATTCACCCCTCCACTTT
CASSYGTGYSYNSPLHF
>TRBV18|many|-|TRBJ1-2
TGTGCCAGCTCACCACCACAGGGATCCTATGGCTACACCTTC
CASSPPQGSYGYTF
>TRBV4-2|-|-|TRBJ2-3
TGTGCCAGCAGCCAAGTCGTGGGGGCCGCAGATACGCAGTATTTT
CASSQVVGAADTQYF
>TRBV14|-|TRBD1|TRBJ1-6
TGTGCCAGCAGCCCTCCGGGACAGGGTGCCTATAATTCACCCCTCCACTTT
CASSPPGQGAYNSPLHF
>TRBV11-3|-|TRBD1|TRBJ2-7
TGTGCCAGCAGCTTAGATTGGCAGGGGGCGAATCCCCTCTACGAGCAGTACTTC
CASSLDWQGANPLYEQYF
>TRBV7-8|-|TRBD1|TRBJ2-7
TGTGCCAGCAGCTTAGGCGGACAGGTATGGGACGAGCAGTACTTC
CASSLGGQVWDEQYF
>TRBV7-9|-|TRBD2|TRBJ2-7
TGTGCCAGCACCATTAGCGGGGGGAACTACGAGCAGTACTTC
CASTISGGNYEQYF
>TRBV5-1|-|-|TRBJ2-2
TGCGCCAGCAGCTTGGACAGGGTTGGAGGGCTGTTTTTT
CASSLDRVGGLFF
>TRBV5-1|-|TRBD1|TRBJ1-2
TGCGCCAGCACCGAATCGATAGGACAGGGAGTAGGCGGCTACACCTTC
CASTESIGQGVGGYTF
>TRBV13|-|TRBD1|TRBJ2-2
TGTGCCAGCAGCTCCGGCACAGGGGGGACCGGGGAGCTGTTTTTT
CASSSGTGGTGELFF
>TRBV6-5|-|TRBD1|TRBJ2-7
TGTGCCAGCAGTTACGCACCGACAGGGAGCACCTACGAGCAGTACTTC
CASSYAPTGSTYEQYF
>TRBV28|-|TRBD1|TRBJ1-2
TGTGCCAGCAATCCAACCGGCAGGGGGCTAGATGGCTACACCTTC
CASNPTGRGLDGYTF
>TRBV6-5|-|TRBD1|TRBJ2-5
TGTGCCAGCAAAGACAGGGGTGCTGAGACCCAGTACTTC
CASKDRGAETQYF
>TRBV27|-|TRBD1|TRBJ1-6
TGTGCCAGCAGCGGGGGACAGGGGTCTCGCGCCCTCCACTTT
CASSGGQGSRALHF
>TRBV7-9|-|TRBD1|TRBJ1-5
TGTGCCAGCAGCTCGTCCCGGGACAGTCACAATCAGCCCCAGCATTTT
CASSSSRDSHNQPQHF
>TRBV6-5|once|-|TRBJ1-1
TGTGCCAGCAGTTCCCGGGACATATTGAACACTGAAGCTTTCTTT
CASSSRDILNTEAFF
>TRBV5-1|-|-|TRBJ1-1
TGCGCCAGCAGCTTGATTCCAGACATGAACACTGAAGCTTTCTTT
CASSLIPDMNTEAFF
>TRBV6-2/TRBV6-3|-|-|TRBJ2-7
TGTGCCAGCAGCCCACTCCACGAGCAGTACTTC
CASSPLHEQYF
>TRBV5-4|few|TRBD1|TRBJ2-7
TGTGCCAGCAGCCGGGGGGACAGGGGGAGCTACGAGCAGTACTTC
CASSRGDRGSYEQYF
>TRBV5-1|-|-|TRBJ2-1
TGCGCCAGCAGCTTGGGACTATCATCGGATGAGCAGTTCTTC
CASSLGLSSDEQFF
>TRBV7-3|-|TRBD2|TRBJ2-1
TGTGCCAGCAGCTGGCTAGCGGGGGGCTACAATGAGCAGTTCTTC
CASSWLAGGYNEQFF
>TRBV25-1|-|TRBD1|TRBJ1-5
TGTGCCAGCAGTGAGGGAACCCCAGGGGGGACGAACCAGCCCCAGCATTTT
CASSEGTPGGTNQPQHF
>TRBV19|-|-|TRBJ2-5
TGTGCCAGTAGTATGGCCCTAGCTCAAGAGACCCAGTACTTC
CASSMALAQETQYF
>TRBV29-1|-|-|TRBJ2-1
TGCAGCTTACTGTTAAGCTCCTACAATGAGCAGTTCTTC
CSLLLSSYNEQFF